This T cell receptor (beta chain) came from a study of spatial heterogeneity in lung cancer. On the study more broadly: A strong correlation was found between TCR transcript counts in tumor regions and a T cell module score derived from matched bulk RNA-seq. Unique TCR and UMI combinations averaged more than ten appearances each in raw reads. Whole-study findings and limits: Intratumoral expanded alpha and beta TCR counts were found to track tumor mutation counts.

Indicated time point: sample taken at primary tumor resection. The cohort: approximately 74 early-stage, untreated non-small cell lung cancer patients. V lost 4 bases, J lost 4 bases, and 5 bases stayed unmatched. CDR1 SGHAT and CDR2 FQNNGV come from the germline V gene. CDR3 length equals 16 residues. The presence of a unique molecular identifier marked each TCR cDNA molecule. TCRdb passed the 5' RACE reads through MiXCR, listing each CDR3 protein once. Here the sample spans more than 15,000 distinct CDR3 sequences, 6.2% being singletons. This clonotype was observed at least ten times. Its antigen remains unknown.

This sample comprised lung tumor tissue, obtained at surgery. This chain connects TRBV11-2 to TRBJ2-6; 9 bases fit TRBD1. The clonotype originates from a male donor with early-stage non-small cell lung cancer. The CDR3 region is CASSWTGAPGANVLTF. In DNA form, the CDR3 reads TGTGCCAGCAGCTGGACAGGGGCCCCGGGGGCCAACGTCCTGACTTTC.